The rows below give T cell receptor beta chains drawn from one sample of a study of a mutant IDH1 vaccine in newly diagnosed glioma. For these receptors, no antigen is known. Clones were sequenced by immunoSEQ multiplex PCR, and TCRdb holds only the in-frame ones, with some missing. The sample shows tens of thousands of clones, 70% to 90% of them seen only once. Sample: PBMCs, taken from a glioma patient whose treatment included an IDH1 peptide vaccine. These receptors came from a man in his forties or fifties with glioma. The CDR3 runs from the conserved cysteine through the conserved F or W.

>TRBV6-5|TRBJ2-7
CASRSTSSGSYEQYF
>TRBV5-6|TRBJ2-5
CASSLGRAWETQYF
>TRBV7-2|TRBJ1-5
CASSFHRNQPQHF
>TRBV18|TRBJ1-2
CASSSYRGGGYGYTF
>TRBV19|TRBJ1-5
CASMNGAGYQGNQPQHF
>TRBV6-1|TRBJ2-2
CASSAGLAGAFNTGELFF
>TRBV5-6|TRBJ1-1
CASSLIRGQGAMNTEAFF
>TRBV6-1|TRBJ1-5
CASSDQGSHQPQHF
>TRBV7-2|TRBJ2-3
CASTKDRVGDTQYF
>TRBV6-1|TRBJ2-5
CASSDKPTGSETQYF
>TRBV4-1|TRBJ2-3
CASSPLRTGPRTDTQYF
>TRBV5-1|TRBJ2-1
CASSSGTSGIGYNEQFF
>TRBV7-8|TRBJ1-2
CASSFGTPANYGYTF
>TRBV10-1|TRBJ2-6
CASSEGQGGSGANVLTF
>TRBV7-8|TRBJ1-3
CASSPLVNTIYF
>TRBV6-1|TRBJ2-3
CASSERMRATDTQYF
>TRBV19|TRBJ2-1
CASSIGTGSHEQFF
>TRBV27|TRBJ2-7
CASLSWPRSNYEQYF
>TRBV2|TRBJ2-7
CASSTGTGGYEQYF
>TRBV10-3|TRBJ2-5
CAISGTSGGEVGETQYF
>TRBV7-2|TRBJ2-2
CASSLGTTAGELFF
>TRBV6-1|TRBJ2-7
CASMKAYEQYF
>TRBV2|TRBJ2-4
CASSADSGNIQYF
>TRBV5-1|TRBJ2-4
CASSLGTAKNIQYF
>TRBV10-3|TRBJ1-5
CAIGESNQPQHF
>TRBV4-3|TRBJ1-2
CASSQNTGTGVDGYTF
>TRBV10-3|TRBJ2-7
CAISRENYEQYF
>TRBV10-3|TRBJ1-6
CAMGGRDSPLHF
>TRBV10-3|TRBJ2-7
CAISSEGTSGNEQYF
>TRBV7-2|TRBJ2-3
CASSLVRETDTQYF
>TRBV7-2|TRBJ2-5
CASSVLGRMEETQYF
>TRBV7-2|TRBJ1-1
CASSRSVPGGLVTEAFF
>TRBV2|TRBJ1-5
CASSFRTGNSNQPQHF
>TRBV28|TRBJ2-3
CASTSTLAGGLDTQYF
>TRBV19|TRBJ2-6
CASSPLWTGDSGANVLTF
>TRBV19|TRBJ1-1
CASSPLRDNTEAFF
>TRBV10-2|TRBJ2-1
CATMPGPTYNEQFF
>TRBV9|TRBJ2-1
CASSVGTSAWGEQFF
>TRBV4-2|TRBJ2-5
CASSPDRRETQYF
>TRBV28|TRBJ2-3
CASSRPGQGTDTQYF
>TRBV7-8|TRBJ2-4
CASSSQISRGVGNIQYF
>TRBV7-9|TRBJ2-1
CASSLRDQNNEQFF
>TRBV14|TRBJ1-1
CASSQGRGAGAEAFF
>TRBV18|TRBJ2-3
CASSRTGGTDTQYF
>TRBV4-2|TRBJ2-6
CASSQEGPPTAGANVLTF
>TRBV5-4|TRBJ2-5
CASSLVTPVGGTQYF
>TRBV9|TRBJ2-3
CASSPMGQGADTQYF
>TRBV19|TRBJ1-6
CASSVFRDRGFSYNSPLHF
>TRBV7-3|TRBJ1-2
CASSPEDRGLHGYTF
>TRBV5-4|TRBJ2-1
CASSQVDRGTYNEQFF
>TRBV5-4|TRBJ2-1
CASSLSSGGNEQFF
>TRBV13|TRBJ1-5
CASSLDRNQPQHF
>TRBV27|TRBJ1-4
CASSFYPTSGEKLFF
>TRBV14|TRBJ1-1
CASSQDMGTGTEAFF
>TRBV28|TRBJ2-3
CASSLWGFSYTQYF
>TRBV4-3|TRBJ2-3
CASSQVTTSGGVADTQYF
>TRBV10-1|TRBJ2-3
CASSETESTDTQYF